Shown below are 30 T cell receptor beta chains from a single sample sequenced in a study of coeliac disease. The protocol was immunoSEQ multiplex PCR, while the TCRdb copy is restricted to in-frame clones and leaves out a portion. Among approximately 300 clones listed, roughly three quarters were seen once. The sequencing input was intraepithelial lymphocytes from the gut. Receptors originate from a woman aged 40 to 50 with celiac disease, on a gluten-free diet.

V is TRBV4-1 and J is TRBJ2-3; D gene uncertain. The germline V and J ends were trimmed by 1 base and 12 bases, with 14 bases remaining between them. The CDR3 totals 13 residues. Germline V gene lookup returns CDR1 MGHRA and CDR2 YSYEKL. The DNA of the CDR3 is TGCGCCAGCAGCCAAGTGGGCAGTTTAATCCAGTATTTT. Encoded protein: CASSQVGSLIQYF.

The V call is TRBV2, the J call TRBJ2-3; 9 positions agree with TRBD2. The CDR3 consists of 14 residues. The J segment lost 2 bases and the V segment lost 7 bases, leaving 4 bases of the junction unmatched. Germline V gene sequence: CDR1 SNHLY, CDR2 FYNNEI. The CDR3 coding sequence is TGTGCCAGCAAGGGCGGGAGGGCCACAGATACGCAGTATTTT. The encoded protein is CASKGGRATDTQYF.

The V and J genes are TRBV4-2 and TRBJ2-7; 10 positions match TRBD2. J was trimmed by 1 base and V by 5 bases; bases with no gene match: 11. There are 17 residues in the CDR3. Germline V gene lookup returns CDR1 LGHNA and CDR2 YNFKEQ. The chain's CDR3 is CASSYLLAGVRSYEQYF. The CDR3 bases are TGTGCCAGCAGCTATCTTCTAGCGGGAGTGAGGTCCTACGAGCAGTACTTC.

The chain combines TRBV29-1 with TRBJ1-3, with a weak D call TRBD1 (6 bases). Trimming stripped 7 bases from V and 0 bases from J, with 13 bases between. The CDR3 sequence is 14 residues long. CDR1 and CDR2 from the germline V gene are SQVTM and ANQGSEA. The CDR3 DNA sequence: TGCAGCGGCAAGCAGGGGAGCTCTGGAAACACCATATATTTT. Translation gives CSGKQGSSGNTIYF.

The chain carries TRBV29-1 and TRBJ2-1; TRBD1 might be the D (8 bases). Germline lookup yields CDR1 SQVTM and CDR2 ANQGSEA. V gave up 7 bases and J gave up 1 base, with 14 bases separating them. This CDR3 contains 14 residues. CDR3 region: CSAKQGGSYNEQFF. CDR3 nucleotides: TGCAGCGCAAAACAGGGGGGGTCCTACAATGAGCAGTTCTTC.

This chain joins TRBV10-2 and TRBJ2-2; tentatively, D is TRBD2 (6 bases). The germline V gene encodes CDR1 WSHSY and CDR2 SAAADI. This CDR3 is built from 15 residues. Between the trimmed V and J ends, which lost 8 bases and 3 bases, there was a span of 16 bases. The CDR3: CASDSRRGYTGELFF. DNA of the CDR3: TGCGCCAGCGATTCACGGCGGGGCTACACCGGGGAGCTGTTTTTT.

The rearrangement links TRBV7-6 to TRBJ2-5; D is perhaps TRBD2 (7 bases). The CDR3 extends over 13 amino acids. Trimming took off 4 bases at V and 4 bases at J, with 10 bases between the two ends. CDR1 is SGHVS, CDR2 FNYEAQ, per germline. This chain's CDR3 is CASSSRGGETQYF. CDR3 bases: TGTGCCAGCAGCTCTAGGGGGGGAGAGACCCAGTACTTC.

The rearrangement joins TRBV27 to TRBJ2-1, with 10 bases fitting TRBD2. CDR1 is MNHEY and CDR2 is SMNVEV in the germline V gene (reference sequence). The CDR3 has 14 amino acids. J was trimmed by 10 bases and V by 10 bases; bases with no gene match: 13. The CDR3 region is CATRSGRAWREQFF. DNA for the CDR3: TGTGCCACGAGAAGCGGGAGGGCCTGGAGGGAGCAGTTCTTC.

This chain joins TRBV7-3 and TRBJ2-1; TRBD2 aligns across 7 bases. Germline loops: CDR1 SGHTA, CDR2 FQGTGA. This CDR3 is built from 14 residues. Unmatched junction bases numbered 1, after V lost 3 bases and J lost 2 bases. CDR3: CASSFGGAYNEQFF. The CDR3 nucleotides are TGTGCCAGCAGCTTTGGGGGGGCCTACAATGAGCAGTTCTTC.

The table lists this clone with a few counts. The rearrangement uses TRBV4-1 and TRBJ2-3; possibly TRBD1 for D (5 bases). Trimming shortened V by 4 bases and J by 7 bases, and 12 bases separated the two germline ends. This CDR3 contains 13 residues. Germline V gene data show CDR1 as MGHRA and CDR2 as YSYEKL. CDR3 region: CASSLLDINTQYF. The CDR3 DNA sequence: TGCGCCAGCAGCCTGTTGGACATTAATACGCAGTATTTT.

The V and J genes are TRBV11-2 and TRBJ2-1, with 10 bases that match TRBD2. The CDR3 runs 16 residues. Looked up from germline, CDR1 is SGHAT and CDR2 is FQNNGV. J lost 5 bases, V lost 3 bases, and 7 bases had no gene match. CDR3 residues: CASSFLAGGTNNEQFF. For the CDR3, the DNA is TGTGCCAGCAGCTTTTTAGCGGGGGGCACCAACAATGAGCAGTTCTTC.

The V call is TRBV2, the J call TRBJ2-1; the match to TRBD2 covers 10 bases. The CDR3 sequence is 14 residues long. Germline V CDR1 and CDR2: SNHLY, FYNNEI. Trimming removed 5 bases from V and 6 bases from J; junction bases left unmatched: 4. The CDR3 sequence is CASSYSGGINEQFF. The CDR3 DNA reads TGTGCCAGCAGTTATAGCGGGGGGATCAATGAGCAGTTCTTC. The variable domain in full, with the rest retrieved from reference TRBV2 and TRBJ2-1, is EPEVTQTPSHQVTQMGQEVILRCVPISNHLYFYWYRQILGQKVEFLVSFYNNEISEKSEIFDDQFSVERPDGSNFTLKIRSTKLEDSAMYFCASSYSGGINEQFFGPGTRLTVL.

This clone was observed a handful of times. The chain joins TRBV7-3 to TRBJ2-1; 10 bases match TRBD2. V trimming: 0 bases; J trimming: 5 bases; junction bases outside the gene matches: 7. This CDR3 spans 17 amino acids. Germline lookup yields CDR1 SGHTA and CDR2 FQGTGA. DNA of the CDR3: TGTGCCAGCAGCTTAACCCTGCTAGCGGGAGAGAACAATGAGCAGTTCTTC. Residues: CASSLTLLAGENNEQFF.

V gene TRBV5-1 combines with J gene TRBJ2-7, with D maybe TRBD2 (5 bases). Per germline, CDR1 SGHRS and CDR2 YFSETQ. The CDR3 extends over 15 amino acids. Trimming removed 4 bases at V and 0 bases at J, with 14 bases between. The CDR3, as DNA: TGCGCCAGCAGCCTCACTAGGTCGAACTCCTACGAGCAGTACTTC. The encoded protein is CASSLTRSNSYEQYF.

This clone occurred a few times. The rearrangement uses TRBV19 and TRBJ2-1; tentative D call: TRBD1 (6 bases). The CDR3 spans 13 residues. V shed 3 bases and J shed 4 bases, with 7 bases lying between them. Germline V CDR1 and CDR2: LNHDA, SQIVND (reference sequence). CDR3 in amino acids: CASSIGQYNEQFF. DNA of the CDR3: TGTGCCAGTAGTATTGGACAGTACAATGAGCAGTTCTTC.

CDR3 in DNA: TGTGCCAGCAGTGTAGGGGGAGCAGTGGATACGCAGTATTTT. Protein sequence: CASSVGGAVDTQYF. The rearrangement links TRBV2 to TRBJ2-3, with D possibly being TRBD1 (6 bases). Between the trimmed V and J ends, which lost 4 bases and 6 bases, there was a span of 14 bases. CDR3 size: 14 residues. Per the germline V gene, CDR1 is SNHLY and CDR2 is FYNNEI.

The V call is TRBV11-2, the J call TRBJ2-3; D unclear. CDR3 length equals 13 residues. V was trimmed by 0 bases and J by 6 bases, leaving 7 bases between them. In germline, CDR1 is SGHAT, CDR2 FQNNGV. The CDR3 region is CASSLDQMDTQYF. The CDR3 coding sequence is TGTGCCAGCAGCTTAGATCAGATGGATACGCAGTATTTT. The variable domain in full, completed from reference TRBV11-2 and TRBJ2-3, reads EAGVAQSPRYKIIEKRQSVAFWCNPISGHATLYWYQQILGQGPKLLIQFQNNGVVDDSQLPKDRFSAERLKGVDSTLKIQPAKLEDSAVYLCASSLDQMDTQYFGPGTRLTVL.

Only a few counts were recorded for this clone. CDR3 DNA sequence: TGTGCCAGCAGCGTGGGCATCCGGTCGGGCTACACCTTC. It encodes CASSVGIRSGYTF. The chain couples TRBV25-1 to TRBJ1-2, with D hard to call. Trimming removed 6 bases from V and 8 bases from J, with 16 bases in between. From germline, CDR1 is MGHDK and CDR2 SYGVNS. The CDR3 is 13 amino acids.

The rearrangement joins TRBV6-1 to TRBJ2-7, with D maybe TRBD1 (6 bases). The CDR3 covers 18 residues. V was pared by 5 bases and J by 2 bases, with 25 bases between. In germline, CDR1 is MNHNS, CDR2 SASEGT. The CDR3 here is CASSKDFTRGTAPYEQYF. CDR3 nucleotides: TGTGCCAGCAGTAAAGACTTTACAAGGGGGACCGCGCCCTACGAGCAGTACTTC.

The chain carries TRBV10-2 and TRBJ2-1; possibly TRBD2 for D (6 bases). Per the germline V gene, CDR1 is WSHSY and CDR2 is SAAADI. Trimming left V 8 bases short and J 9 bases short, with 14 bases between. CDR3 length: 12 residues. This chain's CDR3 is CASGGLWVEQFF. Written as DNA, the CDR3 is TGCGCCAGCGGGGGACTCTGGGTTGAGCAGTTCTTC.

The rearrangement links TRBV7-8 to TRBJ2-7; TRBD2 agrees at 13 bases. Germline lookup yields CDR1 SGHVS and CDR2 FQNEAQ. There are 16 residues in the CDR3. Losses at the gene ends were 4 bases for V and 0 bases for J; bases not matched to a gene: 3. The DNA for the CDR3 is TGTGCCAGCAGCTCGGGACTAGCGGGGTCCTCCTACGAGCAGTACTTC. It codes for CASSSGLAGSSYEQYF.

The rearrangement joins TRBV5-6 to TRBJ2-5, with D perhaps matching TRBD2 (6 bases). Trimming cost V 4 bases and J 0 bases, with 10 bases left between them. Looked up from germline, CDR1 is SGHDT and CDR2 is YYEEEE. CDR3 length: 14 residues. DNA for the CDR3: TGTGCCAGCAGCCAGGAGGGAGACCAAGAGACCCAGTACTTC. This translates into CASSQEGDQETQYF.

This clone was counted only a few times. The chain carries TRBV6-5 and TRBJ2-2; 8 nucleotides match TRBD2. CDR3 length: 14 amino acids. CDR1 and CDR2 (germline): MNHEY, SVGAGI. Trimming at V came to 10 bases and at J to 4 bases, leaving 8 bases not matched to a gene. In DNA, the CDR3 is TGTGCCACCCTTCGGGGGGGAAGCACCGGGGAGCTGTTTTTT. Translation: CATLRGGSTGELFF.

This chain connects TRBV25-1 to TRBJ2-1, with 12 bases aligning to TRBD2. This CDR3 contains 16 residues. V shed 3 bases and J 4 bases; nucleotides not matched to a gene: 4. Germline values: CDR1 MGHDK, CDR2 SYGVNS. The CDR3 region is CASSDSSGGAYNEQFF. The DNA for the CDR3 is TGTGCCAGCAGTGATTCTAGCGGGGGGGCATACAATGAGCAGTTCTTC.

The rearrangement links TRBV4-3 to TRBJ2-2; 8 bases line up with TRBD2. V trimming: 4 bases; J trimming: 6 bases; junction bases outside the gene matches: 4. This CDR3 comprises 14 residues. CDR1 is LGHNA and CDR2 is YSLEER in the germline V gene. The CDR3 DNA sequence: TGCGCCAGCAGCCCGGGGGGGGCCCCCGGGGAGCTGTTTTTT. It is translated as CASSPGGAPGELFF.

This clone is large (0.1 to 1%) in the sample. This chain connects TRBV6-6 to TRBJ2-1; D possibly corresponds to TRBD2 (6 bases). Deletions cut 2 bases from V and 3 bases from J, with 11 bases between. The CDR3 runs to 15 residues. Germline V lookup: CDR1 MNHNY, CDR2 SVGAGI (reference sequence). The CDR3 protein is CASSYDGGSYNEQFF. The DNA for the CDR3 is TGTGCCAGCAGTTACGACGGGGGTAGCTACAATGAGCAGTTCTTC.

The chain couples TRBV2 to TRBJ2-3; TRBD1 matches at 12 bases. Trimming removed 7 bases from V and 4 bases from J; junction bases left unmatched: 6. Germline V lookup: CDR1 SNHLY, CDR2 FYNNEI. This CDR3 has 15 residues. For the CDR3, the DNA is TGTGCCAGCACTCGGGACAGGGGGCACCCAGATACGCAGTATTTT. It is translated as CASTRDRGHPDTQYF.

V usage is TRBV4-1 and J usage is TRBJ2-7; 7 bases are shared with TRBD2. The V gene end was trimmed by 3 bases and the J gene end by 7 bases; junction bases not matched to a gene: 12. CDR3 size: 15 residues. Germline CDR1 is MGHRA and CDR2 is YSYEKL. The CDR3 loop reads CASSHLGLIIEEQYF. The CDR3 DNA reads TGCGCCAGCAGCCATTTGGGACTAATAATTGAGGAGCAGTACTTC.

This rearrangement joins TRBV4-1 to TRBJ2-7; D is perhaps TRBD1 (5 bases). Germline CDR1 MGHRA, CDR2 YSYEKL. The CDR3 is made up of 17 amino acids. Trimming cost V 4 bases and J 0 bases, with 19 bases left between them. CDR3 sequence: CASSPLPRQTSSYEQYF. The DNA of the CDR3 is TGCGCCAGCAGCCCCCTGCCTAGACAGACCAGCTCCTACGAGCAGTACTTC.

The chain carries TRBV4-2 and TRBJ1-2; 8 nucleotides align to TRBD1. The V and J ends lost 1 base and 5 bases, in that order; junction bases with no gene match: 9. Germline V gene data show CDR1 as LGHNA and CDR2 as YNFKEQ. The CDR3 runs 16 residues. CDR3 in DNA: TGTGCCAGCAGCCAAGGGACAGGGCCCTTAGGGTATGGCTACACCTTC. This gives the protein CASSQGTGPLGYGYTF.